This T cell receptor (beta chain) was recovered during a study of CD8+ T cells in alopecia areata. The study, taken as a whole, reports: Against the mouse data, patients shared TCRs less clearly, possibly for HLA reasons. Affected lesional scalp, above all in alopecia totalis/universalis, was more clonal than normal scalp. Sequenced scalp T cells also include alphabeta T cells resident in normal skin.

Extraction and reverse transcription of RNA yielded cDNA as the sequencing template. Some clones are missing from TCRdb's copy, which holds only in-frame ones; the method was immunoSEQ multiplex PCR. In the table there are approximately 150,000 clones, around 54% of which are singletons. Cell sorting was applied to PBMCs, and CD4+ and CD8+ T cells were collected. Comments on this clone: Its antigen is as yet unknown.

Sequencing was done on a sample of CD4+ T cells sorted from blood. This TCR came from a human donor in good health.

The CDR3 reads CSASTGYYEQYF. CDR3 sequence (DNA): TGCAGCGCCTCGACAGGGTACTACGAGCAGTACTTC. This chain joins TRBV29-1 and TRBJ2-7; 7 positions match TRBD1. V lost 7 bases, J lost 3 bases, and 6 bases stayed unmatched. This CDR3 has 12 residues. From germline, CDR1 is SQVTM and CDR2 ANQGSEA.